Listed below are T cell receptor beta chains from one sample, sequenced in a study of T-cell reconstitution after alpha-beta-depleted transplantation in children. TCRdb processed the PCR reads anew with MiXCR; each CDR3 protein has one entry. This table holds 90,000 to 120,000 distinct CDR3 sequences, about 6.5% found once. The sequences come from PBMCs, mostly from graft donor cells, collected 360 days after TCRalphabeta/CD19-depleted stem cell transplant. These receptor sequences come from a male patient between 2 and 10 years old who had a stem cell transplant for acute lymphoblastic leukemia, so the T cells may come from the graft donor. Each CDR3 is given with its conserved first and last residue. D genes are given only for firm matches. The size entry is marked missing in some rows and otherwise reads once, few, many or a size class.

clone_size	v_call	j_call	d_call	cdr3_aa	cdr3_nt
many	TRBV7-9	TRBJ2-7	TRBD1	CASRPGQGIPEQYF	TGTGCCAGCAGGCCGGGACAGGGAATTCCCGAGCAGTACTTC
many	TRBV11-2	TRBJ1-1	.	CASSLESRERGTEAFF	TGTGCCAGCAGCTTAGAGTCGAGGGAGAGGGGCACTGAAGCTTTCTTT
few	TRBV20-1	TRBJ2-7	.	CSARDALVTSHEQYF	TGCAGTGCTAGAGATGCGCTCGTTACGTCGCACGAGCAGTACTTC
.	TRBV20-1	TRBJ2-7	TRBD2	CSARDRGGLAGPYEQYF	TGCAGTGCTAGAGATCGGGGGGGACTAGCGGGACCCTACGAGCAGTACTTC
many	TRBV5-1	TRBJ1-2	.	CASSLALGRLNYGYTF	TGCGCCAGCAGCTTGGCCTTAGGCAGGCTCAACTATGGCTACACCTTC
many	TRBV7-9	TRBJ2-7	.	CASSLMSGSKPYEQYF	TGTGCCAGCAGCCTGATGAGTGGATCCAAGCCCTACGAGCAGTACTTC
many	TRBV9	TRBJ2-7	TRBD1	CASSGRGTGPYEQYF	TGTGCCAGCTCGGGTAGGGGGACAGGCCCCTACGAGCAGTACTTC
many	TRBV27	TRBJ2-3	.	CASSFLRTDTQYF	TGTGCCAGCAGTTTCCTCCGCACAGATACGCAGTATTTT
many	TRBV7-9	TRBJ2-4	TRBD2	CASRRTRDIQYF	TGTGCCAGCAGGCGGACTAGGGACATTCAGTACTTC
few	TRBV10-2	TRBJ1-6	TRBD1	CASHPRQGAYSPLHF	TGCGCCAGCCACCCCCGACAGGGCGCTTATTCACCCCTCCACTTT
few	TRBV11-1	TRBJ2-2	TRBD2	CASSPTGLAEERRRELFF	TGTGCCAGCAGCCCGACGGGACTAGCGGAAGAGCGTCGACGGGAGCTGTTTTTT
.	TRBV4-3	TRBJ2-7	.	CASSQEGHDIYEQYF	TGCGCCAGCAGCCAAGAAGGACACGATATCTACGAGCAGTACTTC
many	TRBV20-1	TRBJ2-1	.	CSARGDASSYNEQFF	TGCAGTGCTAGGGGGGACGCGAGCTCCTACAATGAGCAGTTCTTC
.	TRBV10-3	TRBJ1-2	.	CAIRTDNYGYTF	TGTGCCATCAGGACGGACAACTATGGCTACACCTTC
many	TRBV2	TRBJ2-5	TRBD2	CASSDPLALQETQYF	TGTGCCAGCAGTGATCCACTAGCGCTACAAGAGACCCAGTACTTC
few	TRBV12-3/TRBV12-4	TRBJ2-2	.	CASSPRAARGGELFF	TGTGCCAGCAGCCCTAGAGCGGCTAGGGGCGGGGAGCTGTTTTTT
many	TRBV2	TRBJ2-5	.	CASSENEGLGYLETQYF	TGTGCCAGCAGTGAAAATGAGGGCCTGGGTTACCTGGAGACCCAGTACTTC
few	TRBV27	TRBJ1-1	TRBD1	CASSFRDRQGTEAFF	TGTGCCAGCAGTTTTCGGGACAGGCAGGGCACTGAAGCTTTCTTT
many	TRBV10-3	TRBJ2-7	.	CAISDVKGRSWEQYF	TGTGCCATCAGTGACGTTAAGGGGCGGTCATGGGAGCAGTACTTC
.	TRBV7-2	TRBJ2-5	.	CASSLPGPYQETQYF	TGTGCCAGCAGCTTACCCGGCCCGTACCAAGAGACCCAGTACTTC
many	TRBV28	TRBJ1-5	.	CASSRYRFIARNQPQHF	TGTGCCAGCAGCCGGTACCGTTTCATAGCCAGAAATCAGCCCCAGCATTTT
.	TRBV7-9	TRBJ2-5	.	CASSLVPTSQETQYF	TGTGCCAGCAGCTTAGTCCCGACCAGTCAAGAGACCCAGTACTTC
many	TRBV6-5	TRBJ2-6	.	CASSSMGLTPGANVLTF	TGTGCCAGCAGCTCTATGGGGTTGACTCCTGGGGCCAACGTCCTGACTTTC
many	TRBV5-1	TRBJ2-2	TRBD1	CASSLSGTGKNLFF	TGCGCCAGCAGCTTGAGTGGGACAGGGAAGAACCTGTTTTTT
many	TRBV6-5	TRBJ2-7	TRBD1	CASSYSKGQGAREQYF	TGTGCCAGCAGTTACTCGAAAGGCCAGGGGGCGCGGGAGCAGTACTTC
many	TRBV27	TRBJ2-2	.	CASSRNTGELFF	TGTGCCAGCAGTCGAAATACCGGGGAGCTGTTTTTT
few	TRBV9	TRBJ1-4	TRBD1	CASSVDRAHNEKLFF	TGTGCCAGCAGCGTCGACAGGGCCCATAATGAAAAACTGTTTTTT
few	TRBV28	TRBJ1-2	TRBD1	CASSFDRDPNYGYTF	TGTGCCAGCAGTTTCGACAGGGACCCTAACTATGGCTACACCTTC
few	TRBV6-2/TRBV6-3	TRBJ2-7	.	CASSYSFSSYEQYF	TGTGCCAGCAGTTACTCATTCTCCTCCTACGAGCAGTACTTC
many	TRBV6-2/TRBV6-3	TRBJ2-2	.	CASSYPLRGRLTGELFF	TGTGCCAGCAGTTACCCCTTGCGGGGGCGTTTAACCGGGGAGCTGTTTTTT
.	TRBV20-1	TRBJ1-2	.	CSALLRAEEGGYTF	TGCAGTGCCCTTCTTCGGGCCGAAGAAGGAGGCTACACCTTC
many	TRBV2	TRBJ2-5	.	CASRPTGYQETQYF	TGTGCCAGCCGCCCTACAGGTTACCAAGAGACCCAGTACTTC
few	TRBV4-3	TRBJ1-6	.	CASSQDRGSYNSPLHF	TGCGCCAGCAGCCAAGATCGGGGCTCCTATAATTCACCCCTCCACTTT
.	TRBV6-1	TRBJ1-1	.	CASRPGRKNTEAFF	TGTGCCAGCAGGCCGGGACGGAAGAACACTGAAGCTTTCTTT
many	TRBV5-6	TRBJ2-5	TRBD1	CASSFSGQGEETQYF	TGTGCCAGCAGCTTCTCGGGACAGGGGGAAGAGACCCAGTACTTC
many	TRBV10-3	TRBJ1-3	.	CAISQLRDSGNTIYF	TGTGCCATCAGCCAACTCCGGGACTCTGGAAACACCATATATTTT
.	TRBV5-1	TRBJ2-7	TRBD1	CASSLGGQGYEQYF	TGCGCCAGCAGCTTGGGAGGACAGGGGTACGAGCAGTACTTC
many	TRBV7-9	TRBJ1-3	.	CASSLFGNTIYF	TGTGCCAGCAGCTTATTCGGAAACACCATATATTTT
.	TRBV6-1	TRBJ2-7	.	CASGGRSSYEQYF	TGTGCCAGCGGGGGCAGGAGCTCCTACGAGCAGTACTTC
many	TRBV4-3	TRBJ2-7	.	CASSQDPWAYEQYF	TGCGCCAGCAGCCAAGATCCTTGGGCCTACGAGCAGTACTTC
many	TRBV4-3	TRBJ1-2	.	CASSQELANQGYTF	TGCGCCAGCAGCCAAGAACTTGCCAACCAGGGCTACACCTTC
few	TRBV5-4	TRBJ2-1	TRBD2	CASSLVVGIGTSGGADSYNEQFF	TGTGCCAGCAGCTTGGTAGTAGGGATTGGGACTAGCGGGGGGGCCGATTCCTACAATGAGCAGTTCTTC
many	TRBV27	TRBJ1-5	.	CASSYHNGQPQHF	TGTGCCAGCAGTTATCACAATGGTCAGCCCCAGCATTTT
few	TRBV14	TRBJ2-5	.	CASSHFRGGEGETQYF	TGTGCCAGCAGCCATTTCAGGGGCGGCGAGGGAGAGACCCAGTACTTC
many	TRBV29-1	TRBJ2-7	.	CSVEGRAGEQYF	TGCAGCGTTGAAGGGCGGGCGGGGGAGCAGTACTTC
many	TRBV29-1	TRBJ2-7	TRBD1	CSVEGIIGQGEYEQYF	TGCAGCGTTGAAGGCATAATAGGACAGGGAGAATACGAGCAGTACTTC
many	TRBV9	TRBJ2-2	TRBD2	CASGGVRELFF	TGTGCCAGCGGGGGGGTCCGGGAGCTGTTTTTT
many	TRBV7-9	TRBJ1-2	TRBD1	CASSPRDRENYGYTF	TGTGCCAGCAGCCCCCGGGACAGGGAGAACTATGGCTACACCTTC
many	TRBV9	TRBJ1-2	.	CASSVDIVGYGYTF	TGTGCCAGCAGCGTGGACATCGTGGGCTATGGCTACACCTTC
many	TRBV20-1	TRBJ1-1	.	CSARSGVTEAFF	TGCAGTGCTAGATCGGGGGTCACTGAAGCTTTCTTT
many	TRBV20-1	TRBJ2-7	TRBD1	CSARDNTGGFAYEQYF	TGCAGTGCTCGCGATAACACAGGGGGTTTCGCCTACGAGCAGTACTTC
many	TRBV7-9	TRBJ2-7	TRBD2	CASSWTRIEQYF	TGTGCCAGCAGCTGGACTAGGATCGAGCAGTACTTC
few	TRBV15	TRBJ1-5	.	CATSRDKALNQPQHF	TGTGCCACCAGCAGAGATAAGGCCCTTAATCAGCCCCAGCATTTT